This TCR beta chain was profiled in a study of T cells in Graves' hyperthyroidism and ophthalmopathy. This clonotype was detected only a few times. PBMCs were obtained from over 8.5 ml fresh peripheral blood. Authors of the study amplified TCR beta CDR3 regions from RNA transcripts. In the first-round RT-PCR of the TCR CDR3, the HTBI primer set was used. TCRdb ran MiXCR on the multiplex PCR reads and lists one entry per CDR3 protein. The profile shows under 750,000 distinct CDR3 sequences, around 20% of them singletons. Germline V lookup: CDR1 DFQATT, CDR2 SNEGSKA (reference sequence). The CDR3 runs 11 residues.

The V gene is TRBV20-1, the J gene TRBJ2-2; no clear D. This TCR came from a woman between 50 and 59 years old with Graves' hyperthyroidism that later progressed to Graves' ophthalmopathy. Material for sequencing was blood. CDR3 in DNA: TGCAGCGGTATTGGGGCCGGGGAGCTGTTTTTT. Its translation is CSGIGAGELFF.